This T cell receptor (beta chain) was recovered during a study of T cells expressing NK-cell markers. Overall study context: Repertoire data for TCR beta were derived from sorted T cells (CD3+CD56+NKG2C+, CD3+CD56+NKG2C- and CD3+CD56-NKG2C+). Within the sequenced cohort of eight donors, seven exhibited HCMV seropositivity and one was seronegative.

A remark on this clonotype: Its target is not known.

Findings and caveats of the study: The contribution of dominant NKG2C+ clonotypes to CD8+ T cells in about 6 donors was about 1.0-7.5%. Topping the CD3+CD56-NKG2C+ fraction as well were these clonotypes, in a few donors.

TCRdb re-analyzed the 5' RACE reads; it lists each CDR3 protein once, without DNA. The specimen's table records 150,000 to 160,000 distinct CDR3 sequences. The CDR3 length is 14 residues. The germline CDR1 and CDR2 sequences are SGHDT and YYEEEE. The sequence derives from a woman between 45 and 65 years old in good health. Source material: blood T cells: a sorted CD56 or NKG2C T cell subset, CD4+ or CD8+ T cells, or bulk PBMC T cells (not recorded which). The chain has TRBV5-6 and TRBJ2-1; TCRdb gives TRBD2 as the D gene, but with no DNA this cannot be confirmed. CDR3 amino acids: CASTPGPLVNEQFF. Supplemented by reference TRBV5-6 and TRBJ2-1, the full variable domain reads DAGVTQSPTHLIKTRGQQVTLRCSPKSGHDTVSWYQQALGQGPQFIFQYYEEEERQRGNFPDRFSGHQFPNYSSELNVNALLLGDSALYLCASTPGPLVNEQFFGPGTRLTVL.